Listed here are 23 T cell receptor beta chains from one sample, sequenced in a study of blood T cell repertoires in COVID-19. Assay used: immunoSEQ multiplex PCR; TCRdb lists only in-frame clones, some missing. The data hold about 19,000 clones, with about 87% observed a single time. Sequences were obtained from peripheral blood. The receptors originated from a human donor in a cohort sampled during active COVID-19. The donor label of this sample is uncertain.

The chain joins TRBV4-2 to TRBJ1-1; possible D gene TRBD1, 6 bases. Germline V gene sequence: CDR1 LGHNA, CDR2 YNFKEQ. With 1 base removed from V and 1 base from J, the gap between germline ends came to 13 bases. The CDR3 contains 16 residues. The CDR3: CASSQAGGSSNTEAFF. The CDR3 nucleotides read TGTGCCAGCAGCCAAGCGGGGGGCAGCTCGAACACTGAAGCTTTCTTT.

This chain connects TRBV11-2 to TRBJ2-3, with D perhaps matching TRBD2 (7 bases). Germline assignment: CDR1 SGHAT and CDR2 FQNNGV. Trimming shortened V by 5 bases and J by 2 bases, and 26 bases separated the two germline ends. This CDR3 is built from 19 residues. The CDR3 DNA follows: TGTGCCAGCAGCCTCGGACAAGGGGGGGATTTCGGTACCACAGATACGCAGTATTTT. Translated: CASSLGQGGDFGTTDTQYF.

J is TRBJ1-1 and V is TRBV21-1; the listed D gene, TRBD1, was not tested against the DNA. TRBV21-1 corresponds to a pseudogene. CDR3 size: 16 residues. The CDR3, as DNA: TGTGCCAGCGACTCCAAAGATCGACAGATGAACACTGAAGCTTTCTTT. Translation: CASDSKDRQMNTEAFF.

The chain employs TRBV5-1 and TRBJ2-1; TRBD2 matches 9 bases. Trimming cost V 0 bases and J 7 bases; bases outside gene matches: 5. The CDR3 extends over 15 amino acids. Germline CDR1 SGHRS, CDR2 YFSETQ. CDR3 in DNA: TGCGCCAGCAGCTTGGTTAGCGGGAGAGGAAATGAGCAGTTCTTC. Protein: CASSLVSGRGNEQFF.

V usage is TRBV11-2 and J usage is TRBJ1-1; no definite D call. Germline CDR1 is SGHAT and CDR2 is FQNNGV. The CDR3 is 14 amino acids. V was clipped by 4 bases and J by 5 bases, with 14 bases between them. The CDR3 DNA is TGTGCCAGCAGCTCCCTCCGAGGGAAAACTGAAGCTTTCTTT. Amino acids: CASSSLRGKTEAFF.

Concerning this clone itself: Sequence at one end of the junction differs from germline and may be a read error. The CDR3 protein is CASSEYSHEQYF. In nucleotides, the CDR3 is TGTGCCAGCAGTGAATACTCCCACGAGCAGTACTTC. The chain uses TRBV6-1 and TRBJ2-7; D is undetermined. CDR1 and CDR2 (germline): MNHNS, SASEGT. The CDR3 sequence is 12 residues long.

The chain carries TRBV27 and TRBJ2-7; 9 positions match TRBD2. The CDR3 length is 15 residues. After removal of 0 bases from V and 2 bases from J, the junction contained 2 bases not matched to a gene. The germline CDR1 and CDR2 sequences are MNHEY and SMNVEV (reference sequence). CDR3 in DNA: TGTGCCAGCAGTTTATCGGCTAGCGGGACCTACGAGCAGTACTTC. Its translation: CASSLSASGTYEQYF.

This sequence joins TRBV7-9 and TRBJ2-1; D perhaps matches TRBD2 (6 bases). The CDR3 contains 14 residues. The germline V gene has CDR1 SEHNR and CDR2 FQNEAQ (reference sequence). Deletions cut 1 base from V and 9 bases from J, with 13 bases between. The CDR3 region is CASSLERLVGEQFF. CDR3 coding DNA: TGTGCCAGCAGCTTAGAGAGACTAGTGGGTGAGCAGTTCTTC.

The chain links TRBV24-1 to TRBJ2-3; 7 bases fit TRBD2. After removal of 7 bases from V and 3 bases from J, the junction contained 0 bases not matched to a gene. There are 12 residues in the CDR3. Germline V lookup: CDR1 KGHDR, CDR2 SFDVKD. In DNA form, the CDR3 reads TGTGCCACCAGGGGGGGGACAGATACGCAGTATTTT. Its protein product is CATRGGTDTQYF.

V and J are TRBV7-7 and TRBJ2-1; 11 bases fit TRBD2. The CDR3 is 15 amino acids. Losses at the gene ends were 5 bases for V and 4 bases for J; bases not matched to a gene: 4. The germline CDR1 and CDR2 sequences are SSHAT and FNYEAQ (reference sequence). The CDR3 loop reads CASSTGLADYNEQFF. The CDR3 region has the DNA TGTGCCAGCAGCACGGGACTAGCGGATTACAATGAGCAGTTCTTC.

This chain links TRBV14 with TRBJ1-2, with 7 bases lining up with TRBD1. The CDR3 is made up of 14 amino acids. V trimming: 0 bases; J trimming: 6 bases; junction bases outside the gene matches: 4. CDR1 SGHDN and CDR2 FVKESK come from the germline V gene. CDR3 in DNA: TGTGCCAGCAGCCAAGATATAGGGGGCCATGGCTACACCTTC. This sequence encodes CASSQDIGGHGYTF.

The chain links TRBV28 to TRBJ1-4; possible D gene TRBD1, 5 bases. In germline, CDR1 is MDHEN, CDR2 SYDVKM. The length of the CDR3 is 13 residues. V lost 7 bases and J lost 12, with 18 bases in between. This CDR3 reads CASTQGVYGELFF. The CDR3, as DNA: TGTGCCAGCACCCAAGGGGTATACGGCGAACTGTTTTTT.

The chain combines TRBV7-6 with TRBJ1-5, with D possibly TRBD1 on 5 matching bases. The CDR3 length is 15 residues. V lost 5 bases and J lost 4, with 15 bases in between. Germline V gene sequence: CDR1 SGHVS, CDR2 FNYEAQ. The DNA for the CDR3 is TGTGCCAGCAGCCCTAACTTAGGGGCAAATCAGCCCCAGCATTTT. It codes for CASSPNLGANQPQHF. Based on the CDR3 plus reference TRBV7-6 and TRBJ1-5, the full variable domain is GAGVSQSPRYKVTKRGQDVALRCDPISGHVSLYWYRQALGQGPEFLTYFNYEAQQDKSGLPNDRFSAERPEGSISTLTIQRTEQRDSAMYRCASSPNLGANQPQHFGDGTRLSIL.

V and J are TRBV30 and TRBJ1-4; possible D gene TRBD1, 6 bases. Per the germline V gene, CDR1 is GTSNPN and CDR2 is SVGIG (reference sequence). With 0 bases removed from V and 5 bases from J, the gap between germline ends came to 13 bases. This CDR3 has 15 residues. This CDR3 reads CAWSVPGHGNEKLFF. The CDR3 DNA reads TGTGCCTGGAGTGTTCCGGGACATGGAAATGAAAAACTGTTTTTT.

This sequence joins TRBV29-1 and TRBJ2-3; D perhaps matches TRBD2 (6 bases). There are 12 residues in the CDR3. V dropped 8 bases and J dropped 4 bases, with 13 bases sitting between them. Germline V gene sequence: CDR1 SQVTM, CDR2 ANQGSEA. The CDR3 nucleotides are TGCAGCTCCCGACTAGGCCCAGATACGCAGTATTTT. Translation gives CSSRLGPDTQYF.

This chain uses TRBV11-3 with TRBJ2-7; 9 nucleotides match TRBD2. This CDR3 comprises 18 residues. Per the germline V gene, CDR1 is SGHNT and CDR2 is YENEEA. V lost 0 bases and J lost 0; bases outside the gene matches: 9. The CDR3, as DNA: TGTGCCAGCAGCTTAGAGCTGTCTAGCGGGGAGAGCTCCTACGAGCAGTACTTC. Its protein is CASSLELSSGESSYEQYF.

The genes are TRBV7-2 and TRBJ2-3; no clear D. V lost 2 bases to trimming and J lost 4 bases, with 4 bases between them. Germline V lookup: CDR1 SGHTA, CDR2 FQGNSA. This CDR3 contains 12 residues. CDR3 residues: CASSLRADTQYF. The CDR3 DNA reads as TGTGCCAGCAGCTTACGAGCAGATACGCAGTATTTT.

This rearrangement joins TRBV5-1 to TRBJ2-7; D perhaps matches TRBD1 (6 bases). V was pared by 0 bases and J by 7 bases, with 17 bases between. CDR1 SGHRS and CDR2 YFSETQ come from the germline V gene. CDR3 size: 15 residues. The CDR3 spells CASSLGGPVNQEQYF. The CDR3 DNA is TGCGCCAGCAGCTTGGGGGGGCCGGTAAATCAAGAGCAGTACTTC. Based on the CDR3 plus reference TRBV5-1 and TRBJ2-7, the full variable domain is KAGVTQTPRYLIKTRGQQVTLSCSPISGHRSVSWYQQTPGQGLQFLFEYFSETQRNKGNFPGRFSGRQFSNSRSEMNVSTLELGDSALYLCASSLGGPVNQEQYFGPGTRLTVT.

The J gene is TRBJ1-4, the V gene TRBV5-4; no reliable D call. Deletions cut 0 bases from V and 1 base from J, with 4 bases between. The CDR3 contains 14 residues. The germline V gene has CDR1 SGHNT and CDR2 YYREEE (reference sequence). This chain's CDR3 is CASSLDRTNEKLFF. Here the CDR3 DNA reads TGTGCCAGCAGCTTGGACAGAACTAATGAAAAACTGTTTTTT.

The chain recombines TRBV5-1 with TRBJ1-2, with 12 bases aligning to TRBD1. This CDR3 has 17 residues. Germline trimming cut 3 bases from V and 6 bases from J; bases unmatched to any gene: 12. The germline V gene encodes CDR1 SGHRS and CDR2 YFSETQ. The CDR3 region has the DNA TGCGCCAGCAGCTCAACCACCGGGACAGGGGGCGGACATGGCTACACCTTC. Protein sequence: CASSSTTGTGGGHGYTF.

The chain is built from TRBV5-1 and TRBJ1-5; D might be TRBD1 (6 bases). Trimming took off 0 bases at V and 5 bases at J, with 18 bases between the two ends. This CDR3 is built from 17 residues. Germline CDR1 reads SGHRS; CDR2 reads YFSETQ. CDR3 DNA: TGCGCCAGCAGCTTGGGACCCCGACAGGCTAGGGATCAGCCCCAGCATTTT. Protein product: CASSLGPRQARDQPQHF.

This rearrangement joins TRBV6-5 to TRBJ2-1; D is uncertain. Germline CDR1 and CDR2: MNHEY and SVGAGI. V lost 2 bases and J 0 bases, leaving 2 bases between the germline ends. The CDR3 runs 13 residues. CDR3 in DNA: TGTGCCAGCAGTTACCTCTCCTACAATGAGCAGTTCTTC. Its translation is CASSYLSYNEQFF.

The J gene is TRBJ1-2, the V gene TRBV5-5, with TRBD1 identical over 7 bases. In germline, CDR1 is SGHKS, CDR2 YYEKEE (reference sequence). This CDR3 has 14 amino acids. Germline trimming cut 4 bases from V and 4 bases from J; bases unmatched to any gene: 7. Here the CDR3 reads CASSRQGVGYGYTF. CDR3 nucleotides: TGTGCCAGCAGCCGCCAGGGGGTGGGCTATGGCTACACCTTC.